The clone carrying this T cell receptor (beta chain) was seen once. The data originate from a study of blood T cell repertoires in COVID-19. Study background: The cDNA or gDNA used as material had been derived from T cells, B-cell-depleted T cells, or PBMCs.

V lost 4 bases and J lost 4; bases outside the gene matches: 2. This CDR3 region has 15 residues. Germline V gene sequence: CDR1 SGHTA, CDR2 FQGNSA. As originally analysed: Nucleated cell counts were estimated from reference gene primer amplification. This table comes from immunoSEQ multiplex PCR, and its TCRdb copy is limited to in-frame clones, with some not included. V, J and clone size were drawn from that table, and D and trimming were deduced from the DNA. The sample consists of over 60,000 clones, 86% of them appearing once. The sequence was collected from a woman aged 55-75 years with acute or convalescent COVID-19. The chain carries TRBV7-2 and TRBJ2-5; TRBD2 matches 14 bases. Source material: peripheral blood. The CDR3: CASSWTSGGRETQYF. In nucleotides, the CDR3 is TGTGCCAGCAGCTGGACTAGCGGGGGGCGAGAGACCCAGTACTTC.